Shown below are 20 T cell receptor beta chains from a single sample sequenced in a study of the immune and genomic landscape of osteosarcoma. TCRdb's copy holds only in-frame clones and misses some; the assay was immunoSEQ multiplex PCR. The sample has some 970 clones; roughly two thirds are singletons. The specimen sequenced was tumor tissue from a local recurrence in the femur. All receptors come from a man in his 70s with osteosarcoma.

On this clone: Given a much more abundant clone one base away, this may be a read error. The chain recombines TRBV4-2 with TRBJ2-2; 13 bases match TRBD2. Trimming cost V 4 bases and J 7 bases; bases outside gene matches: 9. Germline V gene data show CDR1 as LGHNA and CDR2 as YNFKEQ. There are 17 residues in the CDR3. CDR3 DNA sequence: TGTGCCAGCAGCCCCCTTACTAGCGGGGGGGTAATCGGGGAGCTGTTTTTT. It codes for CASSPLTSGGVIGELFF.

This clone occurred a few times. The V call is TRBV5-6, the J call TRBJ1-5; D gene uncertain. Trimming left V 0 bases short and J 3 bases short, with 7 bases between. Per germline, CDR1 SGHDT and CDR2 YYEEEE. The CDR3 has 14 residues. The CDR3 is CASSLGADNQPQHF. Here the CDR3 DNA reads TGTGCCAGCAGCTTGGGGGCGGACAATCAGCCCCAGCATTTT.

This clone is classed as large. In DNA, the CDR3 is TGTGCCAGTAGACCGAATGGTTCGGGTGAAAAACTGTTTTTT. This gives the protein CASRPNGSGEKLFF. This sequence joins TRBV19 and TRBJ1-4; D unresolved. Germline CDR1 LNHDA, CDR2 SQIVND (reference sequence). The CDR3 is 14 residues long. The V gene lost 6 bases and the J gene lost 7 bases, with 15 bases spanning the gap.

V gene TRBV5-5 combines with J gene TRBJ1-1; the D gene is possibly TRBD1 (5 bases). The CDR3 is made up of 12 amino acids. V dropped 4 bases and J dropped 7 bases, with 11 bases sitting between them. The germline gives CDR1 SGHKS, CDR2 YYEKEE (reference sequence). CDR3 sequence reads: CASSLGTYEAFF. The CDR3 DNA reads TGTGCCAGCAGCCTGGGGACCTATGAAGCTTTCTTT.

In its sample, this clone was seen once. This sequence joins TRBV30 and TRBJ2-2, with D perhaps TRBD2 (6 bases). The germline V gene encodes CDR1 GTSNPN and CDR2 SVGIG (reference sequence). The CDR3 runs 15 residues. V lost 5 bases and J 7 bases, leaving 20 bases between the germline ends. CDR3 DNA: TGTGCCTGGGAGGAGGGGTTTCGGGGTCTCGGGGAGCTGTTTTTT. Its translation: CAWEEGFRGLGELFF.

J is TRBJ1-2 and V is TRBV18, with TRBD1 identical over 7 bases. From germline, CDR1 is KGHSH and CDR2 LQKENI. Unmatched junction bases numbered 6, after V lost 4 bases and J lost 7 bases. There are 13 residues in the CDR3. The CDR3 spells CASSQTGTAGYTF. The CDR3, as DNA: TGTGCCAGCTCACAGACCGGGACAGCTGGCTACACCTTC.

The rearrangement links TRBV23-1 to TRBJ1-2, with TRBD1 matching over 10 bases. TRBV23-1 is designated an ORF whose function remains uncertain. The J segment lost 2 bases and the V segment lost 5 bases, leaving 2 bases of the junction unmatched. This CDR3 region has 14 residues. Here the CDR3 DNA reads TGCGCCAGCAGTGGGACAGGGGACAACTATGGCTACACCTTC. Its protein is CASSGTGDNYGYTF.

In its sample, this clone was seen once. The chain couples TRBV5-1 to TRBJ2-3; D could derive from TRBD1 or TRBD2 (5 bases each). The CDR3 has 16 amino acids. Per the germline V gene, CDR1 is SGHRS and CDR2 is YFSETQ. Trimming shortened V by 7 bases and J by 1 base, and 19 bases separated the two germline ends. For the CDR3, the DNA is TGCGCCAGCGCCACAGCCCGGGACGGACGCACAGATACGCAGTATTTT. Translation gives CASATARDGRTDTQYF.

The rearrangement joins TRBV7-8 to TRBJ1-6; D remains ambiguous. Germline lookup yields CDR1 SGHVS and CDR2 FQNEAQ. Between the trimmed V and J ends, which lost 6 bases and 9 bases, there was a span of 18 bases. The CDR3 extends over 15 amino acids. Written as DNA, the CDR3 is TGTGCCAGCAGACTAACAGAGGCTCGGATTTCACCCCTCCACTTT. Translation gives CASRLTEARISPLHF. Full variable domain (rest looked up from reference TRBV7-8 and TRBJ1-6): GAGVSQSPRYKVAKRGQDVALRCDPISGHVSLFWYQQALGQGPEFLTYFQNEAQLDKSGLPSDRFFAERPEGSVSTLKIQRTQQEDSAVYLCASRLTEARISPLHFGNGTRLTVT.

This clone was observed a handful of times. The chain carries TRBV30 and TRBJ1-2; 9 bases match TRBD1. Germline V gives CDR1 GTSNPN, CDR2 SVGIG (reference sequence). J lost 6 bases, V lost 4 bases, and 9 bases had no gene match. The CDR3 contains 14 residues. DNA for the CDR3: TGTGCCTGGACTCGGGACAGGGTATACGATGGCTACACCTTC. This encodes CAWTRDRVYDGYTF.

This clone has just a few counts. This chain links TRBV6-1 with TRBJ1-5; no definite D call. Trimming left V 3 bases short and J 0 bases short, with 6 bases between. The CDR3 is 14 residues long. The germline gives CDR1 MNHNS, CDR2 SASEGT. The DNA for the CDR3 is TGTGCCAGCAGTGAGAACCATAGCAATCAGCCCCAGCATTTT. It specifies CASSENHSNQPQHF.

This chain connects TRBV30 to TRBJ2-2, with a possible D match to TRBD1 (6 bases). This CDR3 is built from 13 residues. V was clipped by 3 bases and J by 4 bases, with 9 bases between them. The germline V gene has CDR1 GTSNPN and CDR2 SVGIG (reference sequence). The CDR3 here is CAWSLGGTGELFF. The CDR3, as DNA: TGTGCCTGGAGCCTAGGGGGCACCGGGGAGCTGTTTTTT.

The chain links TRBV15 to TRBJ2-2; TRBD1 agrees at 9 bases. This CDR3 spans 16 amino acids. Germline-derived CDR1 and CDR2 are LNHNV and YYDKDF (reference sequence). V shed 3 bases and J 1 base; nucleotides not matched to a gene: 3. CDR3 sequence: CATSRRDRVNTGELFF. In DNA form, the CDR3 reads TGTGCCACCAGCAGGAGGGACAGGGTGAACACCGGGGAGCTGTTTTTT.

This sequence joins TRBV18 and TRBJ1-1; maybe TRBD1 (5 bases). The CDR3 consists of 17 residues. Germline loops: CDR1 KGHSH, CDR2 LQKENI. V was trimmed by 0 bases and J by 1 base, leaving 15 bases between them. The DNA for the CDR3 is TGTGCCAGCTCACCACCAAATTTGAGGGGTCCGAACACTGAAGCTTTCTTT. This codes for CASSPPNLRGPNTEAFF.

The J gene is TRBJ1-3, the V gene TRBV6-1, with TRBD1 matching over 9 bases. The CDR3 is made up of 20 amino acids. Per germline, CDR1 MNHNS and CDR2 SASEGT. V gave up 3 bases and J gave up 1 base; unmatched junction bases: 16. The CDR3 loop is CASSDRTGEPTILSGNTIYF. CDR3 in DNA: TGTGCCAGCAGTGATAGGACAGGGGAACCCACTATCCTTTCTGGAAACACCATATATTTT.

The V and J genes are TRBV19 and TRBJ1-6; 10 bases fit TRBD1. Trimming took 6 bases from V and 2 from J; bases not matched to a gene: 4. Germline V gene sequence: CDR1 LNHDA, CDR2 SQIVND (reference sequence). The CDR3 has 16 residues. Written as DNA, the CDR3 is TGTGCCAGTAGCCGACAGGGGGCACCCTATAATTCACCCCTCCACTTT. Amino acids: CASSRQGAPYNSPLHF.

The chain links TRBV25-1 to TRBJ2-3; D gene ambiguous. Germline V lookup: CDR1 MGHDK, CDR2 SYGVNS. The length of the CDR3 is 13 residues. V gave up 7 bases and J gave up 2 bases, with 10 bases separating them. CDR3: CASTLGLTDTQYF. The CDR3 DNA sequence: TGTGCCAGCACCCTAGGGCTCACAGATACGCAGTATTTT. The whole variable domain, filled in from reference TRBV25-1 and TRBJ2-3, reads EADIYQTPRYLVIGTGKKITLECSQTMGHDKMYWYQQDPGMELHLIHYSYGVNSTEKGDLSSESTVSRIRTEHFPLTLESARPSHTSQYLCASTLGLTDTQYFGPGTRLTVL.

CDR3 protein: CASSPRGINTGELFF. CDR3 DNA: TGTGCCAGCAGTCCCAGGGGGATAAACACCGGGGAGCTGTTTTTT. The chain combines TRBV5-4 with TRBJ2-2, with 7 bases lining up with TRBD1. The CDR3 sequence is 15 residues long. Trimming cost V 5 bases and J 2 bases; bases outside gene matches: 6. Germline values: CDR1 SGHNT, CDR2 YYREEE (reference sequence).

V is TRBV27 and J is TRBJ1-5; D is uncertain. V shed 5 bases and J shed 0 bases, with 11 bases lying between them. Germline V gene sequence: CDR1 MNHEY, CDR2 SMNVEV (reference sequence). The CDR3 is 15 residues long. The DNA of the CDR3 is TGTGCCAGCAGTATCAGGTTCTATAGCAATCAGCCCCAGCATTTT. It is translated as CASSIRFYSNQPQHF.

The V and J genes are TRBV27 and TRBJ2-3; TRBD1 aligns across 7 bases. The CDR3 totals 17 residues. With V trimmed by 6 bases and J by 3 bases, 15 bases remained unmatched. The germline CDR1 and CDR2 sequences are MNHEY and SMNVEV (reference sequence). The CDR3 spells CASSQMGQLIGTDTQYF. In nucleotides, the CDR3 is TGTGCCAGCAGCCAAATGGGACAGTTAATCGGGACAGATACGCAGTATTTT.